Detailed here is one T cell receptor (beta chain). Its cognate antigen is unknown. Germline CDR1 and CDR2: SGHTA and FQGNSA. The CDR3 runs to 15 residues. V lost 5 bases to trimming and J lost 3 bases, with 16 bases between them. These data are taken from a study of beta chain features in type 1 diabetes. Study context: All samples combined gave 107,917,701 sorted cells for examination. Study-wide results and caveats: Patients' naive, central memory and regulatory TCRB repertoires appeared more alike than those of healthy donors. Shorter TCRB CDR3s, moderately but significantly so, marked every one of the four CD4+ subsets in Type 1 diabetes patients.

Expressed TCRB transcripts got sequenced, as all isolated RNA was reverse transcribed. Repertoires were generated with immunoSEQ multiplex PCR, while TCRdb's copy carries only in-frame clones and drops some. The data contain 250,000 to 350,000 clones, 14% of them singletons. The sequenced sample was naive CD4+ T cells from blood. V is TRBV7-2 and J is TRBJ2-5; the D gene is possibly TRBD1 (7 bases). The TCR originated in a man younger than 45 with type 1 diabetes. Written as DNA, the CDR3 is TGTGCCAGCAGCCCGCAGGGGGGCGGAAAAGAGACCCAGTACTTC. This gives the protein CASSPQGGGKETQYF. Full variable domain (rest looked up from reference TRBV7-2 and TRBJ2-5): GAGVSQSPSNKVTEKGKDVELRCDPISGHTALYWYRQSLGQGLEFLIYFQGNSAPDKSGLPSDRFSAERTGGSVSTLTIQRTQQEDSAVYLCASSPQGGGKETQYFGPGTRLLVL.